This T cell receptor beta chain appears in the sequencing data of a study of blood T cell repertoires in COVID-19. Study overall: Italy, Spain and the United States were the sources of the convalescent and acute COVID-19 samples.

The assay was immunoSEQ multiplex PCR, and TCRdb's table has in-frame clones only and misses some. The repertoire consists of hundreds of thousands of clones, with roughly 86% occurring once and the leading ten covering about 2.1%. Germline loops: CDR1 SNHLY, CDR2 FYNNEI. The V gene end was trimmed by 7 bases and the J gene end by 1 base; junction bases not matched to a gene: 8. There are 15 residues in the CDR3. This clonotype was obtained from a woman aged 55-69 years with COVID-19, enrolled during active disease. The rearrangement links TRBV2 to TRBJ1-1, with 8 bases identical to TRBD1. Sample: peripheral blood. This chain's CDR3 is CASNRQGLWNTEAFF. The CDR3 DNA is TGTGCCAGCAATAGACAGGGGCTATGGAACACTGAAGCTTTCTTT. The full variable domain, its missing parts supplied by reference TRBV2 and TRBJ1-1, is EPEVTQTPSHQVTQMGQEVILRCVPISNHLYFYWYRQILGQKVEFLVSFYNNEISEKSEIFDDQFSVERPDGSNFTLKIRSTKLEDSAMYFCASNRQGLWNTEAFFGQGTRLTVV.